A single sample is the source of the 26 T cell receptor beta chains below, sequenced in a study of T-cell reconstitution after alpha-beta-depleted transplantation in children. Unique molecular identifiers were used in preparing the TCRbeta library. TCRdb ran MiXCR on the PCR reads and lists one entry per CDR3 protein. The table includes about 640,000 distinct CDR3 sequences, over 10% detected once. The sequences come from PBMCs, mostly from graft donor cells, collected 360 days after TCRalphabeta/CD19-depleted stem cell transplant. These receptors came from a male patient between 5 and 17 years old who had a stem cell transplant for acute myeloid leukemia, so the T cells may come from the graft donor.

This clonotype appeared a few times. The chain is built from TRBV29-1 and TRBJ2-3; D assignment may be TRBD1 or TRBD2 (5 bases each). This CDR3 has 12 amino acids. Germline CDR1 reads SQVTM; CDR2 reads ANQGSEA. Trimming shortened V by 7 bases and J by 4 bases, and 12 bases separated the two germline ends. CDR3 amino acids: CSALGVSDTQYF. CDR3 nucleotide sequence: TGCAGCGCTCTGGGGGTCTCAGATACGCAGTATTTT.

The table lists this clonotype with a few counts. V is TRBV10-3 and J is TRBJ2-1; TRBD2 agrees at 11 bases. V was pared by 2 bases and J by 9 bases, with 6 bases of the junction left unmatched. The CDR3 length is 15 residues. The V gene's germline CDR1 is ENHRY and CDR2 SYGVKD. This CDR3 is CAISEPGLAEGEQFF. The CDR3 DNA reads TGTGCCATCAGTGAGCCGGGACTAGCGGAGGGTGAGCAGTTCTTC.

This clonotype was detected many times. This sequence joins TRBV20-1 and TRBJ2-3, with TRBD2 as a possible D gene (7 bases). Per germline, CDR1 DFQATT and CDR2 SNEGSKA (reference sequence). The CDR3 has 18 amino acids. With 1 base removed from V and 1 base from J, the gap between germline ends came to 21 bases. The CDR3 loop is CSARGRGAATRGTDTQYF. The CDR3 nucleotides read TGCAGTGCTAGAGGCCGGGGGGCTGCGACTAGAGGCACAGATACGCAGTATTTT.

In its sample, this clonotype was seen a few times. The chain uses TRBV28 and TRBJ1-5; D gene ambiguous. Trimming pared 11 bases from V and 7 bases from J, leaving 9 bases between. Germline-derived CDR1 and CDR2 are MDHEN and SYDVKM. The CDR3 spans 10 residues. CDR3 residues: CAAGWQPQHF. The DNA for the CDR3 is TGTGCCGCCGGGTGGCAGCCCCAGCATTTT.

This clonotype has just a few counts. V gene TRBV7-2 combines with J gene TRBJ2-7, with TRBD2 as a possible D gene (6 bases). Germline-derived CDR1 and CDR2 are SGHTA and FQGNSA. The CDR3 consists of 13 residues. V dropped 5 bases and J dropped 6 bases, with 14 bases sitting between them. This CDR3 reads CASSVSGFTEQYF. In DNA form, the CDR3 reads TGTGCCAGCAGCGTAAGCGGGTTCACCGAGCAGTACTTC.

The table lists this clonotype with many counts. The gene calls are TRBV6-5 and TRBJ2-1; a possible D gene is TRBD1 (6 bases). The CDR3 runs to 14 residues. Per germline, CDR1 MNHEY and CDR2 SVGAGI. Deletions cut 0 bases from V and 10 bases from J, with 13 bases between. CDR3 sequence reads: CASSYSPGQPEQFF. The CDR3 DNA reads TGTGCCAGCAGTTACTCCCCTGGACAGCCGGAGCAGTTCTTC.

The table lists this clonotype with a few counts. V gene TRBV28 combines with J gene TRBJ2-5; no clear D. Germline CDR1 is MDHEN and CDR2 is SYDVKM. Trimming pared 7 bases from V and 3 bases from J, leaving 15 bases between. There are 14 residues in the CDR3. CDR3 DNA: TGTGCCAGCAACTACTTAAAGGCAGAAGAGACCCAGTACTTC. It specifies CASNYLKAEETQYF.

This clonotype was recorded many times. The CDR3 region has the DNA TGTGCCAGCAGCTCCAGGACAGACAATGAGCAGTTCTTC. Translation gives CASSSRTDNEQFF. The V call is TRBV11-2, the J call TRBJ2-1; D is perhaps TRBD1 (6 bases). V lost 4 bases and J 5 bases, leaving 9 bases between the germline ends. Germline CDR1 reads SGHAT; CDR2 reads FQNNGV. The length of the CDR3 is 13 residues.

Worth noting for this clonotype: Possible read error: a much larger clone is one base away. The V gene is TRBV5-1, the J gene TRBJ2-2, with a weak D call TRBD1 (5 bases). V lost 5 bases and J lost 1, with 6 bases in between. The length of the CDR3 is 13 residues. The germline V gene has CDR1 SGHRS and CDR2 YFSETQ. The CDR3 loop is CASRQENTGELFF. The CDR3 DNA is TGCGCCAGCAGACAGGAGAACACCGGGGAGCTGTTTTTT.

The table lists this clonotype with a few counts. The chain recombines TRBV11-2 with TRBJ2-2; TRBD2 aligns across 8 bases. This CDR3 contains 17 residues. Looked up from germline, CDR1 is SGHAT and CDR2 is FQNNGV. With 5 bases clipped from V and 1 base from J, the junction kept 9 bases outside the gene matches. CDR3 sequence (DNA): TGTGCCAGCAGCCGATCCGGGCGGGGGGTGAACACCGGGGAGCTGTTTTTT. Translated: CASSRSGRGVNTGELFF.

The chain carries TRBV24-1 and TRBJ2-2; 7 nucleotides line up with TRBD2. The CDR3 is 17 amino acids. CDR1 is KGHDR and CDR2 is SFDVKD in the germline V gene. J lost 1 base, V lost 5 bases, and 9 bases had no gene match. The CDR3, as DNA: TGTGCCACCAGTGTCACCGGGACTACCCTGAACACCGGGGAGCTGTTTTTT. Its translation is CATSVTGTTLNTGELFF.

This clonotype was picked up a small number of times. The chain joins TRBV28 to TRBJ1-1, with D hard to call. Germline V gene sequence: CDR1 MDHEN, CDR2 SYDVKM. This CDR3 has 11 amino acids. Trimming took off 3 bases at V and 3 bases at J, with 2 bases between the two ends. The CDR3 spells CASSLHTEAFF. The CDR3 DNA sequence: TGTGCCAGCAGTTTGCACACTGAAGCTTTCTTT. The full variable domain, completed using reference TRBV28 and TRBJ1-1, is DVKVTQSSRYLVKRTGEKVFLECVQDMDHENMFWYRQDPGLGLRLIYFSYDVKMKEKGDIPEGYSVSREKKERFSLILESASTNQTSMYLCASSLHTEAFFGQGTRLTVV.

This clonotype was seen more than once but under ten times. The chain employs TRBV7-9 and TRBJ2-7; tentatively, D is TRBD1 (5 bases). V shed 4 bases and J shed 2 bases, with 12 bases lying between them. Germline V gene data show CDR1 as SEHNR and CDR2 as FQNEAQ (reference sequence). There are 14 residues in the CDR3. CDR3 amino acids: CASSYATATYEQYF. CDR3 DNA sequence: TGTGCCAGCAGCTACGCGACAGCCACCTACGAGCAGTACTTC. Full variable domain (outside the CDR3, taken from reference TRBV7-9 and TRBJ2-7): DTGVSQNPRHKITKRGQNVTFRCDPISEHNRLYWYRQTLGQGPEFLTYFQNEAQLEKSRLLSDRFSAERPKGSFSTLEIQRTEQGDSAMYLCASSYATATYEQYFGPGTRLTVT.

V usage is TRBV5-4 and J usage is TRBJ2-2; weak D call: TRBD1 (6 bases). V lost 0 bases and J 1 base, leaving 10 bases between the germline ends. The CDR3 covers 16 residues. In germline, CDR1 is SGHNT, CDR2 YYREEE (reference sequence). CDR3 sequence reads: CASSLVGQQNTGELFF. The CDR3 DNA sequence: TGTGCCAGCAGCTTGGTCGGACAGCAGAACACCGGGGAGCTGTTTTTT.

The chain uses TRBV20-1 and TRBJ2-3, with 10 bases that match TRBD2. J was trimmed by 3 bases and V by 3 bases; bases with no gene match: 6. The CDR3 sequence is 15 residues long. Germline CDR1 DFQATT, CDR2 SNEGSKA (reference sequence). The CDR3: CSARLAGVATDTQYF. For the CDR3, the DNA is TGCAGTGCTAGGCTAGCGGGAGTAGCGACAGATACGCAGTATTTT.

J is TRBJ2-5 and V is TRBV28, with 7 bases identical to TRBD2. The CDR3 is 13 residues long. Germline CDR1 MDHEN, CDR2 SYDVKM. Trimming cost V 5 bases and J 3 bases; bases outside gene matches: 3. The CDR3 region is CASSVLAEETQYF. The CDR3 DNA reads TGTGCCAGCAGTGTCCTAGCGGAAGAGACCCAGTACTTC.

This clonotype was picked up many times. This chain links TRBV28 with TRBJ2-3; possibly TRBD2 for D (6 bases). There are 15 residues in the CDR3. Germline values: CDR1 MDHEN, CDR2 SYDVKM. V was pared by 6 bases and J by 2 bases, with 15 bases between. CDR3 amino acids: CASRRDWINTDTQYF. Here the CDR3 DNA reads TGTGCCAGCAGGCGGGACTGGATTAACACAGATACGCAGTATTTT.

In its sample, this clonotype was seen a few times. The genes are TRBV28 and TRBJ1-1; no clear D. CDR3 length equals 14 residues. The germline V gene has CDR1 MDHEN and CDR2 SYDVKM. V was shortened by 2 bases and J by 0 bases, with 7 bases between the two germline ends. The CDR3 is CASSLRSVNTEAFF. For the CDR3, the DNA is TGTGCCAGCAGTTTAAGGTCTGTGAACACTGAAGCTTTCTTT.

In its sample, this clonotype was seen many times. V gene TRBV7-2 combines with J gene TRBJ2-7, with 8 positions matching TRBD1. Germline assignment: CDR1 SGHTA and CDR2 FQGNSA. J was trimmed by 2 bases and V by 3 bases; bases with no gene match: 3. The CDR3 runs 14 residues. The CDR3 region is CASSLDRATYEQYF. The CDR3 nucleotides are TGTGCCAGCAGCTTGGACAGGGCAACCTACGAGCAGTACTTC.

This clonotype was observed many times. The J gene is TRBJ2-7, the V gene TRBV2; D is undetermined. V gave up 7 bases and J gave up 4 bases, with 17 bases separating them. The CDR3 spans 14 residues. Germline V gives CDR1 SNHLY, CDR2 FYNNEI. CDR3 amino acids: CASTLGRDRYEQYF. The CDR3 DNA reads as TGTGCCAGCACCTTAGGTAGGGATCGTTACGAGCAGTACTTC.

This clonotype showed up just a few times. This rearrangement joins TRBV5-1 to TRBJ1-1, with 7 bases matching TRBD1. CDR3 length: 15 residues. CDR1 and CDR2 (germline): SGHRS, YFSETQ. Trimming removed 4 bases from V and 5 bases from J; junction bases left unmatched: 11. This CDR3 is CASSVRGQLRTEAFF. CDR3 DNA sequence: TGCGCCAGCAGCGTGAGGGGACAGTTAAGGACTGAAGCTTTCTTT.

This clonotype was seen many times. V is TRBV4-3 and J is TRBJ2-7; D gene unclear. Germline CDR1 is LGHNA and CDR2 is YSLEER. There are 14 residues in the CDR3. Trimming shortened V by 0 bases and J by 3 bases, and 9 bases separated the two germline ends. The CDR3 bases are TGCGCCAGCAGCCAAGAGCGGACCCTCTACGAGCAGTACTTC. It is translated as CASSQERTLYEQYF.

This clonotype has just a few counts. The chain is built from TRBV5-1 and TRBJ2-5; TRBD2 aligns across 7 bases. V lost 4 bases and J lost 5; bases outside the gene matches: 8. CDR1 SGHRS and CDR2 YFSETQ come from the germline V gene. The CDR3 is made up of 14 amino acids. The CDR3: CASSDRDYGETQYF. The CDR3 DNA reads as TGCGCCAGCAGCGACCGGGACTACGGCGAGACCCAGTACTTC.

Notes on this clonotype: Lacking the conserved final phenylalanine or tryptophan, this CDR3 likely reflects a read error. The rearrangement joins TRBV3-1 to TRBJ2-3; a weak D match, TRBD1 (5 bases). Germline V gene lookup returns CDR1 LGHDT and CDR2 YNNKEL (reference sequence). The CDR3 is 15 residues long. Trimming left V 1 base short and J 3 bases short, with 11 bases between. CDR3 region: CASSQGQQTTDTQYS. CDR3 DNA: TGTGCCAGCAGCCAAGGACAGCAGACAACAGATACGCAGTATTCT.

This chain links TRBV9 with TRBJ2-7, with 14 bases that match TRBD2. The germline V gene has CDR1 SGDLS and CDR2 YYNGEE. V trimming: 0 bases; J trimming: 6 bases; junction bases outside the gene matches: 8. CDR3 size: 17 residues. The CDR3 DNA reads TGTGCCAGCAGCGTAGCTCCGACTAGCGGGAGGGCCGGCGAGCAGTACTTC. Translated, it gives CASSVAPTSGRAGEQYF.

In its sample, this clonotype was seen a few times. The V call is TRBV18, the J call TRBJ2-5; 7 nucleotides match TRBD1. CDR3 length equals 14 residues. Unmatched junction bases numbered 4, after V lost 3 bases and J lost 3 bases. Per germline, CDR1 KGHSH and CDR2 LQKENI. The CDR3, as DNA: TGTGCCAGCTCACCGAGGCAGGGGGAAGAGACCCAGTACTTC. It yields the protein CASSPRQGEETQYF.